Listed below are T cell receptor beta chains from one sample, sequenced in a study of shared clonotypes between healthy human individuals. Sequencing was performed with immunoSEQ multiplex PCR; in TCRdb, only in-frame clones are kept and a portion is missing. There are more than 2 million clones in the sample; 90% to 96% occur only once, and around 0.13% lies in the top ten. Sequencing used naive CD4+ T cells sorted from blood. The receptors shown here come from a man between 18 and 29 years old in good health. Both conserved end residues are part of each CDR3. D genes are given only for firm matches. Some rows have no size entry. The others give once, few or many, or a class for an expanded clone.

V gene,D gene,clone size,J gene,CDR3 DNA,CDR3 protein
TRBV7-6,TRBD1,.,TRBJ1-4,TGTGCCAGCAGCCTGGGACAGGGAATTTTTGAAAAACTGTTTTTT,CASSLGQGIFEKLFF
TRBV6-4,.,.,TRBJ2-3,TGTGCCAGCAGTGAGGAGGGGGCCTGGACAGATACGCAGTATTTT,CASSEEGAWTDTQYF
TRBV7-2,TRBD2,.,TRBJ2-7,TGTGCCAGCAGCCCCACGGCGGGAGGAGGCTACGAGCAGTACTTC,CASSPTAGGGYEQYF
TRBV18,.,once,TRBJ2-7,TGTGCCAGCTCACCCAGGGTAGAATCCTACGAGCAGTACTTC,CASSPRVESYEQYF
TRBV7-9,.,.,TRBJ2-1,TGTGCCAGCAACCTTCTGGGGGGCCTCAATGAGCAGTTCTTC,CASNLLGGLNEQFF
TRBV6-1,.,.,TRBJ2-7,TGTGCCAGTGGGACTTGGGGGTCCTACGAGCAGTACTTC,CASGTWGSYEQYF
TRBV23-1,.,.,TRBJ2-1,TGCGCCAGCATCGCCCCGGGTTACAGGGACTATGAGCAGTTCTTC,CASIAPGYRDYEQFF
TRBV10-3,.,.,TRBJ2-2,TGTGCCATCAGTAAGGATGTAGGGGAGCTGTTTTTT,CAISKDVGELFF
TRBV18,.,.,TRBJ2-1,TGTGCCAGCTCACCCCAAGTCCGGGACGCCCTCAGGCTAGTCAATGGTGAGCAGTTCTTC,CASSPQVRDALRLVNGEQFF
TRBV9,.,.,TRBJ2-4,TGTGCCAGCAGCGTAGGGGACAACAAAAACATTCAGTACTTC,CASSVGDNKNIQYF
TRBV18,.,.,TRBJ1-2,TGTGCCAGCTCACCACCCGGGGGCCCCCTCTATGGCTACACCTTC,CASSPPGGPLYGYTF
TRBV13,.,few,TRBJ2-7,TGTGCCAGCAGCCCCAGGGGATTCGGGTCCTACGAGCAGTACTTC,CASSPRGFGSYEQYF
TRBV10-3,TRBD1,.,TRBJ2-2,TGTGCCACCGGAACAGGGGGAGGTACCGGGGAGCTGTTTTTT,CATGTGGGTGELFF
TRBV5-1,.,.,TRBJ2-5,TGCGCCAGCAGCTTGATGGGAAACCTCCAAGAGACCCAGTACTTC,CASSLMGNLQETQYF
TRBV7-9,TRBD1,.,TRBJ1-2,TGTGCCAGCAGCTTAGCAGAGAGACAGGGGGCAGATGGCTACACCTTC,CASSLAERQGADGYTF
TRBV6-6,TRBD1,.,TRBJ1-5,TGTGCCAGCAGCCTGACAGGGAATCAGCCCCAGCATTTT,CASSLTGNQPQHF
TRBV6-5,.,once,TRBJ2-5,TGTGCCAGCAGGAGGGGAAAAGAGACCCAGTACTTC,CASRRGKETQYF
TRBV2,TRBD2,.,TRBJ2-7,TGTGCCAGCAGTGCTCGACTAGCGGGAGCAGGCGAGCAGTACTTC,CASSARLAGAGEQYF
TRBV6-5,.,.,TRBJ1-1,TGTGCCAGCAGTTACTCCGAAAGGTCCACTGAAGCTTTCTTT,CASSYSERSTEAFF
TRBV7-9,TRBD1,.,TRBJ1-5,TGTGCCAGCAGCTTAGGTCTACAGGGGTCCCAGCATTTT,CASSLGLQGSQHF
TRBV11-3,.,once,TRBJ1-3,TGTGCCAGCAGCTTGGGGAAGGGTGGAAGAAACACCATATATTTT,CASSLGKGGRNTIYF
TRBV5-1,.,.,TRBJ1-1,TGCGCCAGCAGCCGAGGTGAAGGGGGCACTGAAGCTTTCTTT,CASSRGEGGTEAFF
TRBV5-5,.,.,TRBJ2-7,TGTGCCAGCAGCTCGGATGGGTTCTCCTACGAGCAGTACTTC,CASSSDGFSYEQYF
TRBV9,.,once,TRBJ2-7,TGTGCCAGCAGCGAGAGATCCGGGACCTACGAGCAGTACTTC,CASSERSGTYEQYF
TRBV5-4,TRBD1,.,TRBJ2-6,TGTGCCAGCGGACAGGGGGCTGGGGCCAACGTCCTGACTTTC,CASGQGAGANVLTF
TRBV5-1,TRBD1,.,TRBJ2-2,TGCGCCAGCAGCATGGACAGGGGGTACACCGGGGAGCTGTTTTTT,CASSMDRGYTGELFF
TRBV28,.,.,TRBJ1-1,TGTGCCAGCAGTTTATCAGTATTCGGCACTGAAGCTTTCTTT,CASSLSVFGTEAFF
TRBV9,.,.,TRBJ2-5,TGTGCCAGCAGCCCCCCCGGGGGCCAGGAAGAGACCCAGTACTTC,CASSPPGGQEETQYF
TRBV30,.,.,TRBJ1-4,TGTGCCTGGATTACTAATGAAAAACTGTTTTTT,CAWITNEKLFF
TRBV5-4,TRBD1,.,TRBJ2-7,TGTGCCAGCAGCTTGGAGACAGGGGGTTCCTACGAGCAGTACTTC,CASSLETGGSYEQYF
TRBV10-1,.,.,TRBJ1-5,TGCGCCAGCAGTGTCGGCTCTAATCAGCCCCAGCATTTT,CASSVGSNQPQHF
TRBV10-3,.,.,TRBJ2-2,TGTGCCATCGCCCGCGGGAACGGGGAGCTGTTTTTT,CAIARGNGELFF
TRBV5-4,.,.,TRBJ2-2,TGTGCCAGCAGCTTGTCTTTGGATAGGCGAAACACCGGGGAGCTGTTTTTT,CASSLSLDRRNTGELFF
TRBV11-2,.,.,TRBJ2-7,TGTGCCAGCAGCTTAGATCGGGGGGACAGGTGGACCTACGAGCAGTACTTC,CASSLDRGDRWTYEQYF
TRBV11-2,TRBD2,.,TRBJ2-3,TGTGCCAGCAGCTTAGTACCTAGCGGGAGACTCACAGATACGCAGTATTTT,CASSLVPSGRLTDTQYF
TRBV6-5,TRBD2,.,TRBJ2-7,TGTGCCAGCAGTTACTCGAGGACTAGCGGGAGTTCCGAGCAGTACTTC,CASSYSRTSGSSEQYF
TRBV11-2,.,.,TRBJ2-5,TGTGCCAGCAGCTTAGGAGGGGTGGGGACCCAGTACTTC,CASSLGGVGTQYF
TRBV18,.,.,TRBJ2-3,TGTGCCAGCTCACCAGTATGGACCTCTAGCACAGATACGCAGTATTTT,CASSPVWTSSTDTQYF
TRBV30,.,.,TRBJ1-5,TGTGCCTGGAGTGTACCTGGGGTCAATCAGCCCCAGCATTTT,CAWSVPGVNQPQHF